The rows below give T cell receptor beta chains drawn from one sample of a study of blood T cell repertoires in COVID-19. Some clones are missing from TCRdb's copy, which holds only in-frame ones; the method was immunoSEQ multiplex PCR. Among 250,000 to 350,000 clones listed, over 75% were seen once. The sample taken for sequencing was peripheral blood. These receptors came from a man between 18 and 35 years old with active or convalescent COVID-19. Both conserved end residues are part of each CDR3. The order of the fields is CDR3 length, clone size, J gene, V gene, D gene, CDR3 protein, CDR3 DNA. A D gene is named only where the DNA matches it firmly. Size tells how often a clone was seen (once, few, many) or the class of an expanded clone, and some rows leave it out.

cdr3_length: 15
clone_size: .
j_call: TRBJ2-1
v_call: TRBV7-3
d_call: .
cdr3_aa: CASSLTGGELDEQFF
cdr3_nt: TGTGCCAGCAGTTTAACAGGGGGGGAGCTAGATGAGCAGTTCTTC

cdr3_length: 14
clone_size: .
j_call: TRBJ1-2
v_call: TRBV7-9
d_call: .
cdr3_aa: CASSLKQRTYGYTF
cdr3_nt: TGTGCCAGCAGCTTAAAACAGAGAACCTATGGCTACACCTTC

cdr3_length: 13
clone_size: .
j_call: TRBJ2-3
v_call: TRBV9
d_call: .
cdr3_aa: CASSLRPTDTQYF
cdr3_nt: TGTGCCAGCAGCCTGCGCCCCACAGATACGCAGTATTTT

cdr3_length: 15
clone_size: .
j_call: TRBJ2-7
v_call: TRBV7-2
d_call: .
cdr3_aa: CASSSQGGQHYEQYF
cdr3_nt: TGTGCCAGCAGCTCACAGGGGGGGCAGCACTACGAGCAGTACTTC

cdr3_length: 15
clone_size: .
j_call: TRBJ1-6
v_call: TRBV15
d_call: .
cdr3_aa: CATSRSGVLDSPLHF
cdr3_nt: TGCGCCACCAGCAGATCAGGGGTTTTAGATTCACCCCTCCACTTT

cdr3_length: 18
clone_size: .
j_call: TRBJ2-5
v_call: TRBV4-1
d_call: .
cdr3_aa: CASSQGLQGGINQETQYF
cdr3_nt: TGCGCCAGCAGCCAAGGGCTTCAGGGAGGTATAAACCAAGAGACCCAGTACTTC

cdr3_length: 15
clone_size: .
j_call: TRBJ1-4
v_call: TRBV27
d_call: .
cdr3_aa: CASSETAATNEKLFF
cdr3_nt: TGTGCCAGCAGTGAAACAGCTGCAACTAATGAAAAACTGTTTTTT

cdr3_length: 13
clone_size: .
j_call: TRBJ1-2
v_call: TRBV29-1
d_call: TRBD1
cdr3_aa: CSVATGQGRGYTF
cdr3_nt: TGCAGCGTAGCTACAGGACAGGGTCGCGGCTACACCTTC

cdr3_length: 15
clone_size: .
j_call: TRBJ1-3
v_call: TRBV18
d_call: TRBD1
cdr3_aa: CASSVGTGVGDTIYF
cdr3_nt: TGTGCCAGCTCGGTCGGGACAGGGGTCGGTGACACCATATATTTT

cdr3_length: 11
clone_size: .
j_call: TRBJ2-5
v_call: TRBV2
d_call: TRBD2
cdr3_aa: CASSPSGVQYF
cdr3_nt: TGTGCCAGCAGCCCTAGCGGAGTCCAGTACTTC

cdr3_length: 12
clone_size: .
j_call: TRBJ2-1
v_call: TRBV5-1
d_call: .
cdr3_aa: CASSLDTYEQFF
cdr3_nt: TGCGCCAGCAGCTTGGATACATATGAGCAGTTCTTC

cdr3_length: 15
clone_size: .
j_call: TRBJ1-5
v_call: TRBV7-2
d_call: .
cdr3_aa: CASSRGPYSNQPQHF
cdr3_nt: TGTGCCAGCTCGCGGGGACCCTATAGCAATCAGCCCCAGCATTTT

cdr3_length: 15
clone_size: .
j_call: TRBJ2-2
v_call: TRBV10-3
d_call: .
cdr3_aa: CAISDHRTGTGELFF
cdr3_nt: TGTGCCATCAGTGACCACAGGACGGGCACCGGGGAGCTGTTTTTT

cdr3_length: 17
clone_size: .
j_call: TRBJ2-5
v_call: TRBV5-1
d_call: TRBD2
cdr3_aa: CASSLGGSGPVQETQYF
cdr3_nt: TGCGCCAGCAGCTTGGGGGGTAGCGGGCCCGTCCAAGAGACCCAGTACTTC

cdr3_length: 16
clone_size: .
j_call: TRBJ2-3
v_call: TRBV7-2
d_call: TRBD2
cdr3_aa: CASSLQLAGGIDTQYF
cdr3_nt: TGTGCCAGCAGCTTACAACTAGCGGGGGGTATAGATACGCAGTATTTT

cdr3_length: 13
clone_size: .
j_call: TRBJ1-1
v_call: TRBV6-5
d_call: .
cdr3_aa: CASINTGFTEAFF
cdr3_nt: TGTGCCAGCATCAACACAGGGTTCACTGAAGCTTTCTTT

cdr3_length: 13
clone_size: .
j_call: TRBJ1-5
v_call: TRBV19
d_call: .
cdr3_aa: CASSGGLRQPQHF
cdr3_nt: TGTGCCAGTAGCGGCGGGCTGAGGCAGCCCCAGCATTTT

cdr3_length: 16
clone_size: .
j_call: TRBJ2-7
v_call: TRBV9
d_call: TRBD1
cdr3_aa: CASSPFAGGASYEQYF
cdr3_nt: TGTGCCAGCAGCCCCTTCGCAGGGGGAGCTTCCTACGAGCAGTACTTC

cdr3_length: 14
clone_size: once
j_call: TRBJ2-7
v_call: TRBV11-2
d_call: TRBD2
cdr3_aa: CASSIGLAGAEQYF
cdr3_nt: TGTGCCAGCAGCATAGGACTAGCGGGGGCCGAGCAGTACTTC

cdr3_length: 13
clone_size: .
j_call: TRBJ2-1
v_call: TRBV6-6
d_call: .
cdr3_aa: CASSYSGGMEQFF
cdr3_nt: TGTGCCAGCAGTTACTCGGGGGGAATGGAGCAGTTCTTC

cdr3_length: 16
clone_size: .
j_call: TRBJ2-1
v_call: TRBV7-6
d_call: .
cdr3_aa: CASSSAGTSSYNEQFF
cdr3_nt: TGTGCCAGCAGCTCAGCGGGCACGAGCTCCTACAATGAGCAGTTCTTC

cdr3_length: 13
clone_size: .
j_call: TRBJ2-2
v_call: TRBV24-1
d_call: TRBD2
cdr3_aa: CATSERGAGELFF
cdr3_nt: TGTGCCACCAGTGAACGGGGGGCCGGGGAGCTGTTTTTT

cdr3_length: 14
clone_size: .
j_call: TRBJ2-5
v_call: TRBV19
d_call: TRBD1
cdr3_aa: CASSGTGDIETQYF
cdr3_nt: TGTGCCAGTAGTGGGACAGGGGACATAGAGACCCAGTACTTC

cdr3_length: 17
clone_size: .
j_call: TRBJ1-2
v_call: TRBV7-9
d_call: TRBD1
cdr3_aa: CASSPAGQGNRPYGYTF
cdr3_nt: TGTGCCAGCAGCCCCGCGGGACAGGGTAACCGTCCCTATGGCTACACCTTC

cdr3_length: 15
clone_size: few
j_call: TRBJ2-3
v_call: TRBV6-5
d_call: .
cdr3_aa: CASSYSPPRADTQYF
cdr3_nt: TGTGCCAGCAGTTACTCTCCCCCCAGGGCAGATACGCAGTATTTT

cdr3_length: 15
clone_size: once
j_call: TRBJ1-2
v_call: TRBV19
d_call: .
cdr3_aa: CASSIQGTARYGYTF
cdr3_nt: TGTGCCAGTAGTATACAGGGTACCGCCCGATATGGCTACACCTTC

cdr3_length: 15
clone_size: .
j_call: TRBJ2-3
v_call: TRBV19
d_call: TRBD2
cdr3_aa: CASQNWGGLTDTQYF
cdr3_nt: TGTGCCAGTCAGAACTGGGGAGGGCTCACAGATACGCAGTATTTT

cdr3_length: 15
clone_size: .
j_call: TRBJ2-7
v_call: TRBV5-1
d_call: TRBD2
cdr3_aa: CASSLNLAGSYEQYF
cdr3_nt: TGCGCCAGCAGCTTGAATCTAGCGGGGTCCTACGAGCAGTACTTC

cdr3_length: 13
clone_size: .
j_call: TRBJ2-7
v_call: TRBV10-2
d_call: .
cdr3_aa: CASGPGQAYEQYF
cdr3_nt: TGCGCCAGCGGGCCGGGACAAGCCTACGAGCAGTACTTC

cdr3_length: 13
clone_size: .
j_call: TRBJ2-7
v_call: TRBV11-2
d_call: .
cdr3_aa: CASSLGGPYEQYF
cdr3_nt: TGTGCCAGCAGCTTGGGGGGGCCCTACGAGCAGTACTTC

cdr3_length: 14
clone_size: .
j_call: TRBJ1-1
v_call: TRBV9
d_call: .
cdr3_aa: CASSVSSVNTEAFF
cdr3_nt: TGTGCCAGCAGCGTAAGTAGTGTGAACACTGAAGCTTTCTTT

cdr3_length: 14
clone_size: .
j_call: TRBJ2-1
v_call: TRBV29-1
d_call: TRBD1
cdr3_aa: CSGLTGWPYNEQFF
cdr3_nt: TGCAGCGGTCTGACAGGGTGGCCCTACAATGAGCAGTTCTTC

cdr3_length: 18
clone_size: once
j_call: TRBJ1-5
v_call: TRBV5-1
d_call: TRBD1
cdr3_aa: CASSPGTGGGGSNQPQHF
cdr3_nt: TGCGCCAGCAGCCCGGGGACAGGAGGGGGTGGTAGCAATCAGCCCCAGCATTTT

cdr3_length: 12
clone_size: .
j_call: TRBJ1-1
v_call: TRBV19
d_call: .
cdr3_aa: CASSIPYTEAFF
cdr3_nt: TGTGCCAGTAGTATCCCCTACACTGAAGCTTTCTTT

cdr3_length: 13
clone_size: once
j_call: TRBJ1-5
v_call: TRBV7-9
d_call: TRBD1
cdr3_aa: CASSAGGNQPQHF
cdr3_nt: TGTGCCAGCAGCGCAGGGGGTAATCAGCCCCAGCATTTT

cdr3_length: 15
clone_size: .
j_call: TRBJ2-2
v_call: TRBV10-3
d_call: .
cdr3_aa: CAISGTGPNTGELFF
cdr3_nt: TGTGCCATCAGTGGAACAGGTCCGAACACCGGGGAGCTGTTTTTT

cdr3_length: 17
clone_size: .
j_call: TRBJ1-5
v_call: TRBV7-2
d_call: TRBD1
cdr3_aa: CASSLYGTGYSNQPQHF
cdr3_nt: TGTGCCAGCAGCTTATACGGGACAGGGTATAGCAATCAGCCCCAGCATTTT

cdr3_length: 15
clone_size: .
j_call: TRBJ1-1
v_call: TRBV15
d_call: .
cdr3_aa: CATSKVGRSTLRAFF
cdr3_nt: TGTGCCACCAGCAAAGTCGGCAGGTCGACACTGAGAGCTTTCTTT

cdr3_length: 13
clone_size: .
j_call: TRBJ2-7
v_call: TRBV27
d_call: TRBD1
cdr3_aa: CASIGTGGYEQYF
cdr3_nt: TGTGCCAGCATTGGGACAGGGGGCTACGAGCAGTACTTC

cdr3_length: 16
clone_size: .
j_call: TRBJ2-1
v_call: TRBV4-1
d_call: TRBD2
cdr3_aa: CASSQGGTQTYNEQFF
cdr3_nt: TGCGCCAGCAGCCAGGGAGGGACGCAGACCTACAATGAGCAGTTCTTC

cdr3_length: 14
clone_size: .
j_call: TRBJ1-5
v_call: TRBV6-6
d_call: .
cdr3_aa: CASSYYRSNQPQHF
cdr3_nt: TGTGCCAGCAGTTACTACAGGAGCAATCAGCCCCAGCATTTT

cdr3_length: 16
clone_size: .
j_call: TRBJ2-7
v_call: TRBV2
d_call: TRBD2
cdr3_aa: CASSEAASGAMAEQYF
cdr3_nt: TGTGCCAGCAGTGAAGCTGCTAGCGGTGCTATGGCCGAGCAGTACTTC

cdr3_length: 13
clone_size: .
j_call: TRBJ1-1
v_call: TRBV19
d_call: .
cdr3_aa: CASSNTGNTEAFF
cdr3_nt: TGTGCCAGTAGTAATACAGGGAACACTGAAGCTTTCTTT

cdr3_length: 13
clone_size: .
j_call: TRBJ2-2
v_call: TRBV7-9
d_call: TRBD1
cdr3_aa: CASSMTGSGELFF
cdr3_nt: TGTGCCAGCAGCATGACAGGGTCCGGGGAGCTGTTTTTT

cdr3_length: 14
clone_size: .
j_call: TRBJ1-3
v_call: TRBV27
d_call: .
cdr3_aa: CASSLSGSGNTIYF
cdr3_nt: TGTGCCAGCAGCCTCTCGGGCTCTGGAAACACCATATATTTT

cdr3_length: 14
clone_size: .
j_call: TRBJ2-5
v_call: TRBV10-3
d_call: .
cdr3_aa: CAISPTGYQETQYF
cdr3_nt: TGTGCCATCAGCCCGACAGGCTACCAAGAGACCCAGTACTTC

cdr3_length: 14
clone_size: .
j_call: TRBJ1-1
v_call: TRBV24-1
d_call: .
cdr3_aa: CATSDITGDTEAFF
cdr3_nt: TGTGCCACCAGTGACATTACAGGCGACACTGAAGCTTTCTTT

cdr3_length: 15
clone_size: .
j_call: TRBJ1-2
v_call: TRBV7-9
d_call: .
cdr3_aa: CASSFFQGFNYGYTF
cdr3_nt: TGTGCCAGCAGCTTTTTTCAGGGTTTTAACTATGGCTACACCTTC

cdr3_length: 18
clone_size: .
j_call: TRBJ2-3
v_call: TRBV6-2/TRBV6-3
d_call: TRBD2
cdr3_aa: CASSWGLAGGRGTDTQYF
cdr3_nt: TGTGCCAGCAGTTGGGGACTAGCGGGGGGCCGGGGCACAGATACGCAGTATTTT

cdr3_length: 14
clone_size: .
j_call: TRBJ2-1
v_call: TRBV29-1
d_call: TRBD1
cdr3_aa: CSVAGQSSYNEQFF
cdr3_nt: TGCAGCGTTGCGGGACAGAGCTCCTACAATGAGCAGTTCTTC

cdr3_length: 14
clone_size: few
j_call: TRBJ2-7
v_call: TRBV7-9
d_call: .
cdr3_aa: CASSGPQGAGEQYF
cdr3_nt: TGTGCCAGCAGCGGTCCACAGGGTGCGGGCGAGCAGTACTTC

cdr3_length: 16
clone_size: .
j_call: TRBJ1-5
v_call: TRBV4-3
d_call: .
cdr3_aa: CASSQDVAGVKEPQHF
cdr3_nt: TGCGCCAGCAGCCAAGATGTCGCAGGGGTTAAGGAGCCCCAGCATTTT

cdr3_length: 14
clone_size: once
j_call: TRBJ1-2
v_call: TRBV11-2
d_call: .
cdr3_aa: CASSFVSDIYGYTF
cdr3_nt: TGTGCCAGCAGCTTTGTTTCCGACATCTATGGCTACACCTTC

cdr3_length: 14
clone_size: few
j_call: TRBJ2-2
v_call: TRBV19
d_call: TRBD1
cdr3_aa: CASRRTGNTGELFF
cdr3_nt: TGTGCCAGTAGAAGGACAGGGAACACCGGGGAGCTGTTTTTT